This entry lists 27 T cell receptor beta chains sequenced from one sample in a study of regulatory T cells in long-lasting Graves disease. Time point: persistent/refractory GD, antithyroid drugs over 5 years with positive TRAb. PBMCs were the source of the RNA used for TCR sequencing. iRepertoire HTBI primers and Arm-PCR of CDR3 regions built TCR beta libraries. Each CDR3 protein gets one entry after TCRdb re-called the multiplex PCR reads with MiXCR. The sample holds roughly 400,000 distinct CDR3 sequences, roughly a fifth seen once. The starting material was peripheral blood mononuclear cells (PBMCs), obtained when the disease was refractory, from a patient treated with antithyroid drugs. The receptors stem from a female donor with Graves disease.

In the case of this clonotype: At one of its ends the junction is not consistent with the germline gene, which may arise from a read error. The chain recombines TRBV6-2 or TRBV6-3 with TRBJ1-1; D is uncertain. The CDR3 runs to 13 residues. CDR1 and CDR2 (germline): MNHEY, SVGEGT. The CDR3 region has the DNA TGTGCCAGCAGTTATGTAGCGAACACTAAAGCTTTCTTT. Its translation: CASSYVANTKAFF.

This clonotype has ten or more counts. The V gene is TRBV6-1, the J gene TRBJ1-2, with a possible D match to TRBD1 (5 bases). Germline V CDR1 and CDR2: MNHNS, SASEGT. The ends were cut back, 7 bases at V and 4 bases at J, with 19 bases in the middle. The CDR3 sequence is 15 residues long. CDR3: CASKEPGLNLYGYTF. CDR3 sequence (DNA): TGTGCCAGCAAAGAGCCGGGACTGAATCTCTATGGCTACACCTTC.

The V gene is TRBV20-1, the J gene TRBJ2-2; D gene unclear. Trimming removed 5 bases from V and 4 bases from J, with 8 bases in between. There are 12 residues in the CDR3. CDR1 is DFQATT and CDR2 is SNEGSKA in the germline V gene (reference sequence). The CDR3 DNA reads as TGCAGTGCTTCGGTGTCCACCGGGGAGCTGTTTTTT. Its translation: CSASVSTGELFF.

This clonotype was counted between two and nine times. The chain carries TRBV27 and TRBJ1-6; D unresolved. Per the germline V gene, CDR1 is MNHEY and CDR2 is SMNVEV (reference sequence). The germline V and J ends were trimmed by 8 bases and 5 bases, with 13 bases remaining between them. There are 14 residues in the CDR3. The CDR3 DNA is TGTGCCAGCCACTCGCGGCAGGATAATTCACCCCTCCACTTT. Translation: CASHSRQDNSPLHF.

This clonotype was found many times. The CDR3 loop is CSARSGTHQETQYF. CDR3 DNA: TGCAGTGCTAGAAGCGGGACCCACCAAGAGACCCAGTACTTC. The rearrangement links TRBV20-1 to TRBJ2-5; 7 bases agree with TRBD2. After removal of 2 bases from V and 0 bases from J, the junction contained 3 bases not matched to a gene. Germline lookup yields CDR1 DFQATT and CDR2 SNEGSKA (reference sequence). The CDR3 runs 14 residues.

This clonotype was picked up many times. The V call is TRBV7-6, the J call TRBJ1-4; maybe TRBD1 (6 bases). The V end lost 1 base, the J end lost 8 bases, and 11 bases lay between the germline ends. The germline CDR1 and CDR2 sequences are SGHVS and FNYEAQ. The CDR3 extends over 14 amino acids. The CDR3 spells CASSLEGGSEKLFF. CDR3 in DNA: TGTGCCAGCAGCTTAGAAGGGGGAAGCGAAAAACTGTTTTTT.

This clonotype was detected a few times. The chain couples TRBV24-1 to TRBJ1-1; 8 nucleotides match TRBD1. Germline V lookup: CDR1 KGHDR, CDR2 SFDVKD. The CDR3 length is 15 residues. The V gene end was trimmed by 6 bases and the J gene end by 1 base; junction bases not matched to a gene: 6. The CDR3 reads CATSPGTGRNTEAFF. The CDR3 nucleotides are TGTGCCACCAGTCCCGGGACAGGAAGGAACACTGAAGCTTTCTTT.

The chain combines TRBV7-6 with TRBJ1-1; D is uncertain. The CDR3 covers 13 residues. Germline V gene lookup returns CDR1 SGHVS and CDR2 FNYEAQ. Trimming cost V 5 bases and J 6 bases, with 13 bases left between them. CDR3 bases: TGTGCCAGCAGCAGAAACCCGGAGGCTGAAGCTTTCTTT. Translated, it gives CASSRNPEAEAFF.

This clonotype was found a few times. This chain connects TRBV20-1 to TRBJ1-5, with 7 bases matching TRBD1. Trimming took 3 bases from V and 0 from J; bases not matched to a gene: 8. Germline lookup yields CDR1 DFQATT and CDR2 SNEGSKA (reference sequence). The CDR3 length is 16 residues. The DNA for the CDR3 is TGCAGTGCTAGGGCAGGACAGGCTTATAGCAATCAGCCCCAGCATTTT. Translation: CSARAGQAYSNQPQHF.

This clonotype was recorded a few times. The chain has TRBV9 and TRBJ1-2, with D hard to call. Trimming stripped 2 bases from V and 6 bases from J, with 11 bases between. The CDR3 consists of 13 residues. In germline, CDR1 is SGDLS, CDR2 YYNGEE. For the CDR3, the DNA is TGTGCCAGCAGCGTTGGGTCCGCGGATGGCTACACCTTC. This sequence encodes CASSVGSADGYTF.

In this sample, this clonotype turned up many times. In DNA, the CDR3 is TGTGCCAGCAGCTTAGCGGGAGAGCTACTGGCCCAGTACTTC. Amino acids: CASSLAGELLAQYF. The chain couples TRBV6-1 to TRBJ2-5; 9 positions agree with TRBD2. Germline CDR1 reads MNHNS; CDR2 reads SASEGT. This CDR3 region has 14 residues. V lost 6 bases to trimming and J lost 9 bases; unmatched junction nucleotides: 11.

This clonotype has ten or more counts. CDR3 in DNA: TGTGCCAGCAGTCTGGGGGTTCTCTACGAGCAGTACTTC. Amino acid sequence: CASSLGVLYEQYF. The chain carries TRBV28 and TRBJ2-7, with D perhaps being TRBD1 or TRBD2 (5 bases each). Trimming pared 5 bases from V and 3 bases from J, leaving 11 bases between. The CDR3 is 13 residues long. Germline-derived CDR1 and CDR2 are MDHEN and SYDVKM.

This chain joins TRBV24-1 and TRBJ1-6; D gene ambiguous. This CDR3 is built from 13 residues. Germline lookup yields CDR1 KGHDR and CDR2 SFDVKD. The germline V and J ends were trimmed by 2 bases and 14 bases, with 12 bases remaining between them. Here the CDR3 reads CATSDSGSKTLHF. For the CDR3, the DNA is TGTGCCACCAGTGATTCGGGGTCGAAGACCCTCCACTTT.

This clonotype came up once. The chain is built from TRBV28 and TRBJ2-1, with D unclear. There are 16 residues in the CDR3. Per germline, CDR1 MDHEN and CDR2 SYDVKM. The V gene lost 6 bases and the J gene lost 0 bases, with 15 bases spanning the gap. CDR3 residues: CASRSPPVVSYNEQFF. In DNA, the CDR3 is TGTGCCAGCAGATCCCCCCCAGTCGTCTCCTACAATGAGCAGTTCTTC.

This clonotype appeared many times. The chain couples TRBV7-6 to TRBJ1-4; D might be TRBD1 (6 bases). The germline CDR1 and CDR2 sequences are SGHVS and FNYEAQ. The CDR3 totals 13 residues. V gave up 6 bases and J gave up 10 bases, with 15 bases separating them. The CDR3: CASSLTRGSKLFF. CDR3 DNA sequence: TGTGCCAGCAGTTTGACCAGGGGCTCAAAACTGTTTTTT.

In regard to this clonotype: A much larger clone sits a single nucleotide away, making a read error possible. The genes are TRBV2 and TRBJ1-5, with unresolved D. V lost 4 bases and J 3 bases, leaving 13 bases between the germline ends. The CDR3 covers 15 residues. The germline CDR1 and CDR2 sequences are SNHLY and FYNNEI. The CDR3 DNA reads TGTGCCAGCAGTGGGTGGGGTAATAACAATCAGCCCCAGCATTTT. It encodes CASSGWGNNNQPQHF.

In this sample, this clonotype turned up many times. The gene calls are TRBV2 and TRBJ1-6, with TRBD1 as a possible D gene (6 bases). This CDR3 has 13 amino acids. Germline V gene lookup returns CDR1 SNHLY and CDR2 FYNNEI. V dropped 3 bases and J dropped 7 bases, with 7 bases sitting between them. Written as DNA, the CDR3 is TGTGCCAGCAGTGACCAGGGGAATTCACCCCTCCACTTT. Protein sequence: CASSDQGNSPLHF.

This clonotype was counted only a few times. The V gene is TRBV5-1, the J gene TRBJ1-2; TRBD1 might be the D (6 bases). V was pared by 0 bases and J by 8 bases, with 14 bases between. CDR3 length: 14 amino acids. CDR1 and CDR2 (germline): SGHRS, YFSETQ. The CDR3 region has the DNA TGCGCCAGCAGCTTGGGCCACAGGGATGAGGGCTACACCTTC. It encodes CASSLGHRDEGYTF.

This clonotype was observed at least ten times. This CDR3 is CASSLEVGPRYEQYF. CDR3 DNA: TGTGCCAGCAGCTTAGAGGTCGGACCCCGCTACGAGCAGTACTTC. The rearrangement joins TRBV11-2 to TRBJ2-7; D not certain. The CDR3 is 15 residues long. Trimming shortened V by 0 bases and J by 3 bases, and 12 bases separated the two germline ends. Per germline, CDR1 SGHAT and CDR2 FQNNGV.

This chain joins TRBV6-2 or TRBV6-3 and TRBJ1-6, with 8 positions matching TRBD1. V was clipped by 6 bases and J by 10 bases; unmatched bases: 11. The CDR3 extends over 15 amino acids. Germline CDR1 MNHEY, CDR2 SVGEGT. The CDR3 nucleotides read TGTGCCAGCAGAACTCACCAGGGGGCCGCATCACCCCTCCACTTT. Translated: CASRTHQGAASPLHF.

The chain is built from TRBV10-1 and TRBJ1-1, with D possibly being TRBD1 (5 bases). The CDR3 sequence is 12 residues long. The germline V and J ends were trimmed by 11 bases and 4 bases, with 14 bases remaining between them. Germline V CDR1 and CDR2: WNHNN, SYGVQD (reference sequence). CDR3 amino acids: CAGEWGTTEAFF. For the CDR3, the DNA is TGCGCCGGAGAGTGGGGGACCACTGAAGCTTTCTTT.

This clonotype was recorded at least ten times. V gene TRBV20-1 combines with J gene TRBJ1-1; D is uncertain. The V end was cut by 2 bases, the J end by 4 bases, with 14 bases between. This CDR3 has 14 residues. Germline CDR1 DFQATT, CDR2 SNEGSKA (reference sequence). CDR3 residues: CSARFPEKGTEAFF. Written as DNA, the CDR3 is TGCAGTGCTAGATTTCCTGAAAAGGGCACTGAAGCTTTCTTT.

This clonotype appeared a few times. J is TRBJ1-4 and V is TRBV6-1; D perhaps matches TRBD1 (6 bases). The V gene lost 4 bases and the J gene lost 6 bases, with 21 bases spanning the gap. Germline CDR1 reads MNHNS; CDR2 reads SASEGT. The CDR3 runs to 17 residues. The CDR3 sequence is CASSADSPNSRYEKLFF. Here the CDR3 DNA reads TGTGCCAGCAGTGCGGACAGCCCCAACTCGAGATATGAAAAACTGTTTTTT.

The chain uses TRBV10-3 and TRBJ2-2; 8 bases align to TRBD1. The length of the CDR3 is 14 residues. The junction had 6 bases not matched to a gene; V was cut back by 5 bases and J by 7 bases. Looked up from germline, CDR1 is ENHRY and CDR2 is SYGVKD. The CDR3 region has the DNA TGTGCCATCAGTTCGGACAGGGTTGGCGGGGAGCTGTTTTTT. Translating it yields CAISSDRVGGELFF.

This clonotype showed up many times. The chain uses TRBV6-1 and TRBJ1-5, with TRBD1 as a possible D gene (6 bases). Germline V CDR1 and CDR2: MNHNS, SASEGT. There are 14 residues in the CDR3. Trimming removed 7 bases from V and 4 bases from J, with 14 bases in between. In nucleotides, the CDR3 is TGTGCCAGCAATCCGACAGGAGAAAATCAGCCCCAGCATTTT. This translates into CASNPTGENQPQHF.

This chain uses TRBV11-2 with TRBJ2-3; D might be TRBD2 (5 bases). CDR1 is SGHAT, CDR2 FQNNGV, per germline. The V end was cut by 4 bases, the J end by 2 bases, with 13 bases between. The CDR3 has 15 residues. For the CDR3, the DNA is TGTGCCAGCAGCTCCTTGCGGGTTCACACAGATACGCAGTATTTT. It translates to CASSSLRVHTDTQYF.

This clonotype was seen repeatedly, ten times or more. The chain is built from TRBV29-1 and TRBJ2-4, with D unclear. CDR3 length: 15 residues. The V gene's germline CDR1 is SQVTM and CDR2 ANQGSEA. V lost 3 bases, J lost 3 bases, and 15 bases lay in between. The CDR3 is CSVDGVGRNKNIQYF. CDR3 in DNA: TGCAGCGTTGATGGGGTCGGGCGGAACAAAAACATTCAGTACTTC.